The 23 T cell receptor beta chains below come from one sample, sequenced in a study of regulatory T cells in long-lasting Graves disease. The authors built TCR beta libraries using iRepertoire HTBI primers and Arm-PCR of CDR3 regions. In TCRdb, the multiplex PCR reads were re-called with MiXCR into one record per CDR3 protein. The sample has roughly 400,000 distinct CDR3 sequences, about 16% seen once. Time point meaning: newly diagnosed GD, antithyroid drugs for less than 3 months. After RNA was extracted from PBMCs, the TCR library was made from it. The same data also went into a second study, on T cells in Graves' hyperthyroidism and ophthalmopathy.

Sequenced here: peripheral blood mononuclear cells (PBMCs), sampled at new diagnosis, from a patient treated with antithyroid drugs. These TCRs come from a woman aged 18-29 years with Graves disease.

The rearrangement uses TRBV6-2 or TRBV6-3 and TRBJ2-2, with D perhaps TRBD1 or TRBD2 (5 bases each). The ends were cut back, 6 bases at V and 8 bases at J, with 7 bases in the middle. Germline CDR1 MNHEY, CDR2 SVGEGT. The CDR3 spans 11 residues. The CDR3 coding sequence is TGTGCCAGCAGGGGGGAGGGGGAGCTGTTTTTT. This encodes CASRGEGELFF.

This clonotype was seen only a few times. The chain is built from TRBV24-1 and TRBJ2-2, with D uncertain. Germline assignment: CDR1 KGHDR and CDR2 SFDVKD. Between the trimmed V and J ends, which lost 6 bases and 6 bases, there was a span of 16 bases. The CDR3 sequence is 15 residues long. The CDR3 spells CATSRTAAQAGELFF. The CDR3 DNA reads as TGTGCCACCAGTCGGACCGCCGCTCAAGCCGGGGAGCTGTTTTTT.

This clonotype was observed at least ten times. The CDR3 nucleotides are TGTGCCAGCAGACGACAGGGGATCACGTTCTATGGCTACACCTTC. Protein product: CASRRQGITFYGYTF. The V gene is TRBV6-1, the J gene TRBJ1-2; TRBD1 matches 8 bases. V was clipped by 6 bases and J by 4 bases; unmatched bases: 10. The CDR3 totals 15 residues. Germline V gene sequence: CDR1 MNHNS, CDR2 SASEGT.

The chain couples TRBV19 to TRBJ2-2; D gene ambiguous. Germline V lookup: CDR1 LNHDA, CDR2 SQIVND (reference sequence). The CDR3 has 14 residues. V lost 3 bases, J lost 0 bases, and 5 bases lay in between. The CDR3 DNA reads TGTGCCAGTAGTATGCAGTCGAACACCGGGGAGCTGTTTTTT. Residues: CASSMQSNTGELFF.

The sample holds many counts of this clonotype. The chain has TRBV20-1 and TRBJ2-3, with a possible D match to TRBD2 (5 bases). CDR3 size: 12 residues. The germline V and J ends were trimmed by 5 bases and 6 bases, with 12 bases remaining between them. Germline V gene sequence: CDR1 DFQATT, CDR2 SNEGSKA (reference sequence). CDR3 DNA: TGCAGTGCTCAGCGACTAAAGGATACGCAGTATTTT. Protein sequence: CSAQRLKDTQYF.

Many counts were recorded for this clonotype. The genes are TRBV5-1 and TRBJ1-1; D is unclear. V lost 0 bases and J 0 bases, leaving 9 bases between the germline ends. This CDR3 is 15 amino acids long. The V gene's germline CDR1 is SGHRS and CDR2 YFSETQ. The CDR3 region has the DNA TGCGCCAGCAGCTTGGATCCGGGGATGAACACTGAAGCTTTCTTT. Protein: CASSLDPGMNTEAFF.

This clonotype was picked up many times. This sequence joins TRBV7-9 and TRBJ2-5; D assignment may be TRBD1 or TRBD2 (7 bases each). Trimming pared 3 bases from V and 5 bases from J, leaving 31 bases between. CDR3 length equals 20 residues. CDR1 SEHNR and CDR2 FQNEAQ come from the germline V gene (reference sequence). The DNA of the CDR3 is TGTGCCAGCAGCTTCCTCTTCCGGAGCGGGATAGAGACAGGGAGGGAGACCCAGTACTTC. This gives the protein CASSFLFRSGIETGRETQYF.

The chain recombines TRBV20-1 with TRBJ2-5, with D maybe TRBD2 (5 bases). The V end was cut by 2 bases, the J end by 0 bases, with 13 bases between. The germline V gene has CDR1 DFQATT and CDR2 SNEGSKA (reference sequence). This CDR3 contains 15 residues. CDR3: CSARKNSENQETQYF. DNA of the CDR3: TGCAGTGCTAGAAAAAATAGCGAGAACCAAGAGACCCAGTACTTC.

The table lists this clonotype with many counts. The V gene is TRBV2, the J gene TRBJ2-4; no clear D gene. The CDR3 extends over 11 amino acids. V was trimmed by 6 bases and J by 4 bases, leaving 4 bases between them. Germline lookup yields CDR1 SNHLY and CDR2 FYNNEI. CDR3 sequence: CASSGKNIQYF. As DNA, the CDR3 is TGTGCCAGCAGCGGGAAAAACATTCAGTACTTC.

The chain carries TRBV19 and TRBJ2-6, with TRBD2 identical over 11 bases. In germline, CDR1 is LNHDA, CDR2 SQIVND (reference sequence). This CDR3 region has 16 residues. The V and J ends lost 10 bases and 2 bases, in that order; junction bases with no gene match: 7. CDR3 nucleotides: TGTGCCACGAGCACGGGACTAGCGGCTGGGGCCAACGTCCTGACTTTC. This codes for CATSTGLAAGANVLTF.

The table lists this clonotype with many counts. This rearrangement joins TRBV28 to TRBJ1-1; D unresolved. V dropped 3 bases and J dropped 5 bases, with 13 bases sitting between them. The CDR3 is 14 amino acids. Germline V gene data show CDR1 as MDHEN and CDR2 as SYDVKM. The CDR3 sequence is CASSFTSLGTEAFF. The DNA of the CDR3 is TGTGCCAGCAGTTTTACCAGTTTAGGGACTGAAGCTTTCTTT.

This clonotype was recorded at least ten times. The CDR3 region is CAWSYWDSYNEQFF. DNA for the CDR3: TGTGCCTGGTCTTACTGGGACTCCTACAATGAGCAGTTCTTC. V usage is TRBV30 and J usage is TRBJ2-1; D is uncertain. The CDR3 sequence is 14 residues long. V was shortened by 5 bases and J by 0 bases, with 11 bases between the two germline ends. From germline, CDR1 is GTSNPN and CDR2 SVGIG (reference sequence).

As DNA, the CDR3 is TGTGCCAGCAGATCCCTCCTAGCGGGAGCCTACGAGCAGTACTTC. This codes for CASRSLLAGAYEQYF. V usage is TRBV6-1 and J usage is TRBJ2-7, with 10 bases that match TRBD2. Trimming took 6 bases from V and 2 from J; bases not matched to a gene: 7. CDR3 length equals 15 residues. Germline CDR1 is MNHNS and CDR2 is SASEGT.

This clonotype was seen repeatedly, ten times or more. The rearrangement joins TRBV20-1 to TRBJ2-5, with 9 bases that match TRBD2. CDR1 is DFQATT, CDR2 SNEGSKA, per germline (reference sequence). The V segment lost 2 bases and the J segment 0 bases; nucleotides outside the gene matches: 4. The CDR3 is 15 amino acids. The chain's CDR3 is CSARRLAVYQETQYF. CDR3 bases: TGCAGTGCTAGACGACTAGCGGTCTACCAAGAGACCCAGTACTTC.

This clonotype has just a few counts. V gene TRBV6-1 combines with J gene TRBJ2-2, with D perhaps TRBD1 or TRBD2 (5 bases each). Germline V lookup: CDR1 MNHNS, CDR2 SASEGT. This CDR3 spans 17 amino acids. Trimming left V 6 bases short and J 0 bases short, with 17 bases between. The CDR3 DNA reads TGTGCCAGCAGACTTACTATGGGACGGACGAACACCGGGGAGCTGTTTTTT. It translates to CASRLTMGRTNTGELFF.

The gene calls are TRBV3-1 and TRBJ2-3; D is possibly TRBD1 or TRBD2 (5 bases each). CDR1 and CDR2 from the germline V gene are LGHDT and YNNKEL (reference sequence). CDR3 length: 14 amino acids. The V end was cut by 1 base, the J end by 9 bases, with 14 bases between. CDR3 coding DNA: TGTGCCAGCAGCCAAGGTAGCCTTGGGGGAACGCAGTATTTT. It is translated as CASSQGSLGGTQYF.

A few counts support this clonotype. The chain couples TRBV7-6 to TRBJ2-1; D gene uncertain. Trimming removed 1 base from V and 6 bases from J, with 13 bases in between. Germline loops: CDR1 SGHVS, CDR2 FNYEAQ. The CDR3 is 15 amino acids. CDR3 nucleotide sequence: TGTGCCAGCAGCTTAGTCTCGGAGCTCACCAATGAGCAGTTCTTC. This sequence encodes CASSLVSELTNEQFF.

This clonotype was observed a few times. The chain employs TRBV28 and TRBJ1-2, with a tentative D call TRBD1 (6 bases). CDR3 length: 13 residues. The germline gives CDR1 MDHEN, CDR2 SYDVKM. The V and J ends lost 5 bases and 9 bases respectively, with 16 bases between them. CDR3 residues: CASSPDSTPRYTF. The CDR3 DNA reads TGTGCCAGCAGTCCGGACAGTACACCCCGCTACACCTTC.

There are a few counts of this clonotype. This rearrangement joins TRBV9 to TRBJ2-1; the match to TRBD2 covers 8 bases. Germline loops: CDR1 SGDLS, CDR2 YYNGEE. The CDR3 length is 15 residues. The J segment lost 5 bases and the V segment lost 4 bases, leaving 8 bases of the junction unmatched. In nucleotides, the CDR3 is TGTGCCAGCAGCCCCCTCGTTAGCGGGAACAATGAGCAGTTCTTC. The encoded protein is CASSPLVSGNNEQFF.

Many counts were recorded for this clonotype. This chain's CDR3 is CASSSGSVPQETQYF. The CDR3 DNA is TGTGCCAGCAGCTCGGGTAGCGTACCTCAAGAGACCCAGTACTTC. The chain combines TRBV9 with TRBJ2-5; maybe TRBD2 (5 bases). The germline V gene encodes CDR1 SGDLS and CDR2 YYNGEE. The ends were cut back, 4 bases at V and 2 bases at J, with 15 bases in the middle. The CDR3 covers 15 residues.

This clonotype was counted only a few times. The genes are TRBV5-1 and TRBJ1-1, with D perhaps matching TRBD1 (5 bases). The ends were cut back, 4 bases at V and 4 bases at J, with 17 bases in the middle. Germline-derived CDR1 and CDR2 are SGHRS and YFSETQ. CDR3 size: 15 residues. The CDR3 loop is CASSRAAGGATEAFF. In DNA form, the CDR3 reads TGCGCCAGCAGCCGTGCTGCCGGGGGTGCCACTGAAGCTTTCTTT.

This chain joins TRBV29-1 and TRBJ2-7; no definite D call. Trimming stripped 3 bases from V and 0 bases from J, with 9 bases between. Germline V CDR1 and CDR2: SQVTM, ANQGSEA. This CDR3 spans 13 amino acids. The CDR3 nucleotides are TGCAGCGTTGACGATAATAACTCCTACGAGCAGTACTTC. Its translation is CSVDDNNSYEQYF.

This clonotype was found a few times. The CDR3 nucleotides are TGTGCCAGCAGTCTCCCGGGAAGCGGGAGATCCAATGAGCAGTTCTTC. Amino acid sequence: CASSLPGSGRSNEQFF. The gene calls are TRBV3-1 and TRBJ2-1; 8 bases line up with TRBD2. CDR1 is LGHDT, CDR2 YNNKEL, per germline (reference sequence). The CDR3 runs to 16 residues. V shed 6 bases, J shed 6 bases, and the junction held 13 bases outside the gene matches.